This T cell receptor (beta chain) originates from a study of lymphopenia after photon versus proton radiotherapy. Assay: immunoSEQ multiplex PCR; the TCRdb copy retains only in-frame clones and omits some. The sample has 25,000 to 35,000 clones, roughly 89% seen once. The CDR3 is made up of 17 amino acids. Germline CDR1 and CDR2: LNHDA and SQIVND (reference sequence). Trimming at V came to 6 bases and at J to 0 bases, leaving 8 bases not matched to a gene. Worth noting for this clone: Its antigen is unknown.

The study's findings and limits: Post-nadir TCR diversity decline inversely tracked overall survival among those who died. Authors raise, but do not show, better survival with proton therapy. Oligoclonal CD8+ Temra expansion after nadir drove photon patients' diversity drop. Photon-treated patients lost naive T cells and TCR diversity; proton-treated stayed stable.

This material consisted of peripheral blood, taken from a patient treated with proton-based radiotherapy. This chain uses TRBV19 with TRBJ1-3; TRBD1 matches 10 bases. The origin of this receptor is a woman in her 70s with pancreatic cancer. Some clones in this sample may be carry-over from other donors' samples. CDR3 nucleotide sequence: TGTGCCAGTAGCCCCGGGACAGGGGCCCGCTCTGGAAACACCATATATTTT. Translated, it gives CASSPGTGARSGNTIYF.